A selection of T cell receptor beta chains follows, all from one sample in a study of blood T cells in healthy people across ages. TCRdb reprocessed the 5' RACE reads with MiXCR, giving one entry per CDR3 protein. Of roughly 680,000 distinct CDR3 sequences listed, 45% to 60% are singletons. Sequencing input: blood. These receptors were taken from a woman of 80 years or more in good health. The CDR3 runs from the conserved cysteine through the conserved F or W. D genes are given only for firm matches. Rows may omit the clone size; those that give it use once, few, many or a size class.

clone_size d_call j_call v_call cdr3_nt cdr3_aa
once NA TRBJ2-7 TRBV15 TGTGCCACCAGCAGAGATCGCTCAGGGGGGTCCTACGAGCAGTACTTC CATSRDRSGGSYEQYF
NA TRBD1 TRBJ1-6 TRBV28 TGTGCCAGCAGTACGGGACAGGGGGCTGGATCACCCCTCCACTTT CASSTGQGAGSPLHF
NA NA TRBJ1-2 TRBV29-1 TGCAGCGTTGTCTTTCGGGGCACAGCGCTTGGCTACACCTTC CSVVFRGTALGYTF
many TRBD2 TRBJ2-5 TRBV7-9 TGTGCCAGCAGCTATTTACCGGCGGGAGATTTAGAGACCCAGTACTTC CASSYLPAGDLETQYF
few NA TRBJ1-2 TRBV20-1 TGCAGTGCCCCAACAGGGACCAACTATGGCTACACCTTC CSAPTGTNYGYTF
many NA TRBJ1-5 TRBV29-1 TGCAGCGTTGAAACTGTCTTTCCAGCACAGCCCCAGCATTTT CSVETVFPAQPQHF
many NA TRBJ1-2 TRBV11-2 TGTGCCAGCAGCTTTCGATACGCCCGGGGTGGCTACACCTTC CASSFRYARGGYTF
few NA TRBJ2-4 TRBV3-1 TGTGCCAGCAGCCAAGAAGCCGGGTTAGGGGGCATTCAGTACTTC CASSQEAGLGGIQYF
NA TRBD1 TRBJ1-1 TRBV10-3 TGTGCCATCGCCCCGGGGACAGTTAACACTGAAGCTTTCTTT CAIAPGTVNTEAFF
NA TRBD2 TRBJ2-1 TRBV7-6 TGTGCCAGCAGCACACGGGGAGGCAGCGGGGCCAGCTCCTACAATGAGCAGTTCTTC CASSTRGGSGASSYNEQFF
NA NA TRBJ2-1 TRBV27 TGTGCCAGCAGTTTTGGACACAACAGGGAGCAGTTCTTC CASSFGHNREQFF
few NA TRBJ2-4 TRBV20-1 TGCAGTGCTAGATCCCCCCCAAGTAGCTACGAGCGGTACTTC CSARSPPSSYERYF
NA TRBD1 TRBJ2-1 TRBV5-1 TGCGCCAGCAGCTTGGGGAGGACAGGTAACAATGAGCAGTTCTTC CASSLGRTGNNEQFF
NA NA TRBJ1-2 TRBV25-1 TGTGCCAGCAGTCGACGCAGGGTTTGTGGCTACACCTTC CASSRRRVCGYTF
NA NA TRBJ2-3 TRBV12-3/TRBV12-4 TGTGCCAGCAGTTTGAAGGGACCCCTATGGGGCATAGATACGCAGTATTTT CASSLKGPLWGIDTQYF
few NA TRBJ2-1 TRBV28 TGTGCCAGCAGTTTAGAGGCTTTGAGCTCCTACAATGAGCAGTTCTTC CASSLEALSSYNEQFF
many TRBD2 TRBJ2-3 TRBV9 TGTGCCAGCAGCGTTAGCGGGGGGAGAACGTATTTT CASSVSGGRTYF
many NA TRBJ2-1 TRBV28 TGTGCCAGCACGCCCAGACTGAGCTCCTACAATGAGCAGTTCTTC CASTPRLSSYNEQFF
NA TRBD1 TRBJ1-6 TRBV27 TGTGCCAGCAGTTTTTCCGGACAGGGAAAATCACCCCTCCACTTT CASSFSGQGKSPLHF
NA NA TRBJ2-7 TRBV10-3 TGTGCCATCAGTGAAAAAGACAGGACCCTCTCCTACGAGCAGTACTTC CAISEKDRTLSYEQYF
few NA TRBJ1-6 TRBV4-2 TGTGCCAGCAGCCAAGACGCGGGCTCCCTCCGGTACTCACCCCTCCACTTT CASSQDAGSLRYSPLHF
many NA TRBJ1-4 TRBV7-8 TGTGCCAGCAGCCCCAGGGGTGGTGGCACTAATGAAAAACTGTTTTTT CASSPRGGGTNEKLFF
NA TRBD1 TRBJ1-5 TRBV28 TGTGCCAGCAGTTTATACTGGGGGACAGGCGGCCAGCCCCAGCATTTT CASSLYWGTGGQPQHF
many NA TRBJ2-5 TRBV6-6 TGTGCCAGCAGAGCCTCCAGGGTTATCTTAGAGACCCAGTACTTC CASRASRVILETQYF
few TRBD1 TRBJ2-7 TRBV28 TGTGCCAGCAGTTCCGACAGGGGGAGTGAGCAGTACTTC CASSSDRGSEQYF
NA NA TRBJ2-1 TRBV2 TGTGCCAGCAGACGGACAGGAGGGAAGTTCTTC CASRRTGGKFF
many NA TRBJ2-1 TRBV7-4 TGTGCCAGCAGGAGCGATGAGCAGTTCTTC CASRSDEQFF
NA NA TRBJ2-1 TRBV29-1 TGCAGCGCCCCGTCCCATGCGGGCTCCTACAATGAGCAGTTCTTC CSAPSHAGSYNEQFF
few NA TRBJ1-4 TRBV20-1 TGCAGTGCTAGACCCACGTGGGACATTTATGAAAAACTGTTTTTT CSARPTWDIYEKLFF
NA NA TRBJ2-3 TRBV20-1 TGCAGTGCTGAGAGGGCGGATACGCAGTATTTT CSAERADTQYF
NA NA TRBJ2-7 TRBV7-9 TGTGCCAGCAGCTTACCTCGACAGGCCCCCTACGAGCAGTACTTC CASSLPRQAPYEQYF
NA NA TRBJ2-3 TRBV7-2 TGTGCCAGCAGCACCCAGGGCAGGCGAGATACGCAGTATTTT CASSTQGRRDTQYF
NA NA TRBJ2-1 TRBV6-5 TGTGCCAGCAGTTACGAAAGGCCCGATACACGGAGCTCCTACAATGAGCAGTTCTTC CASSYERPDTRSSYNEQFF
once NA TRBJ1-1 TRBV12-3/TRBV12-4 TGTGCCAGCAAGGGCCTTTTGAACACTGAAGCTTTCTTT CASKGLLNTEAFF
NA NA TRBJ2-7 TRBV6-6 TGTGCCAGCAGTTACACGGCCGGGACCCCCCCCTACGAGCAGTACTTC CASSYTAGTPPYEQYF
NA NA TRBJ1-2 TRBV27 TGTGCGAGCAGCCCAAGGAGGGGCCCTAATAATGGCTACACCTTC CASSPRRGPNNGYTF
many TRBD2 TRBJ2-7 TRBV3-1 TGTGCCAGCAGCCAGGCAGGGTCTAGCGGGAGGCATTTCGGTTACGAGCAGTACTTC CASSQAGSSGRHFGYEQYF
few TRBD2 TRBJ2-1 TRBV6-1 TGTGCCAGCAGTGAAGCGGCACAGGCGCCCGGGACTAGCGGGGGGGACAATGCAATTGAGCAGTTCTTC CASSEAAQAPGTSGGDNAIEQFF
NA NA TRBJ2-2 TRBV21-1 TGTGCCAGCAGCAAAGAGAGCGGGGGGGCCGGTAACACCGGGGAGCTGTTTTTT CASSKESGGAGNTGELFF
NA TRBD2 TRBJ2-1 TRBV7-9 TGTGCCAGCAGCCGCGGGAGGGGGGATGAGCAGTTCTTC CASSRGRGDEQFF
few TRBD2 TRBJ2-3 TRBV20-1 TGCAGTGCTAGGCGGGGGGCGAGCACAGATACGCAGTATTTT CSARRGASTDTQYF
many TRBD2 TRBJ2-1 TRBV20-1 TGCAGTGCCCCAACCGGGACTAATGCATACAATGAGCAGTTCTTC CSAPTGTNAYNEQFF
NA NA TRBJ1-6 TRBV7-9 TGTGCCAGCAGCTTAACCTCGGTGTCACCCCTCCACTTT CASSLTSVSPLHF
many NA TRBJ2-7 TRBV10-3 TGTGCCATCAGTGAGTCATACGGACGGGGCTACGAGCAGTACTTC CAISESYGRGYEQYF
few TRBD2 TRBJ2-3 TRBV3-1 TGTGCCAGCAGCCTTGAAGGGACTACCCGGACAGATACGCAGTATTTT CASSLEGTTRTDTQYF
NA NA TRBJ1-2 TRBV25-1 TGTGCCAGCAGTGCAGGATCCTATGGCTATGGCTACACCTTC CASSAGSYGYGYTF
NA NA TRBJ2-2 TRBV7-2 TGTGCCAGCAGCTTAAACCCTCCGCCGAACACCGGGGAGCTGTTTTTT CASSLNPPPNTGELFF
many TRBD1 TRBJ2-1 TRBV4-1 TGCGCCAGCAGCCAAGCCCCACAGGGGTCCGCTTTCGGACTCTACAATGAGCAGTTCTTC CASSQAPQGSAFGLYNEQFF
NA NA TRBJ1-2 TRBV7-9 TGTGCCAGCAGTTTCGAGGATGGCTACACCTTC CASSFEDGYTF
many TRBD2 TRBJ2-7 TRBV20-1 TGCAGTGCTACAAGACTAGCGAGCTCCTACGAGCAGTACTTC CSATRLASSYEQYF
NA NA TRBJ2-6 TRBV9 TGTGCCGGCAGCGCAGAACCAGGACACTTCGGGGCCAACGTCCTGACTTTC CAGSAEPGHFGANVLTF
NA NA TRBJ2-2 TRBV6-2/TRBV6-3 TGTGCCAGCTCCCCATGGGACGGGGAGCTGTTTTTT CASSPWDGELFF
NA NA TRBJ1-2 TRBV20-1 TGCAGTGCTGTACCGAGTCCCTATGGCTACACCTTC CSAVPSPYGYTF
NA NA TRBJ2-5 TRBV7-2 TGTGCCAGCAGCTCTCCGCAGACCCAGTACTTC CASSSPQTQYF
NA NA TRBJ2-5 TRBV20-1 TGCAGTGCTAGAGATATTGAGGGGTCCGCAATAGAGACCCAGTACTTC CSARDIEGSAIETQYF